This T cell receptor (beta chain) is from a study of T cells in Graves' hyperthyroidism and ophthalmopathy (dated by TCRdb to between 2019 and 2020). Context from the whole study: Peripheral blood samples were taken at the time of initial diagnosis, prior to any treatment. In addition, the study compared T-cell repertoires in thyroid tissue and in blood from several Graves' hyperthyroidism patients. Once sampling was done, hyperthyroidism patients were given methimazole at a starting dose of 30 mg daily, whereas ophthalmopathy patients were given high-dose intravenous methylprednisolone. TCR Vbeta CDR3 sequencing of approximately 140 peripheral blood samples (over 40 ophthalmopathy, 75 or so hyperthyroidism and roughly 17 progressor patients) is reported in the paper. To identify distinguishing TCR V-J signatures, a discovery cohort of around 100 patients was used, comprising 43 with Graves' ophthalmopathy and some 60 with stable Graves' hyperthyroidism. For training and testing, the 100 or so patients in the discovery cohort were randomly divided in a 7:3 ratio. Prospective prediction of ophthalmopathy was tested in an independent validation cohort consisting of about 19 hyperthyroidism patients and 17 patients who later progressed to ophthalmopathy. The study at large found these results: Ophthalmopathy was separated from stable hyperthyroidism by a 13 V-J signature model, with over 85% sensitivity and roughly 81% specificity obtained in cross-validation and 80%/75% obtained in testing. Sample size was not statistically predetermined, and investigators were not blinded to group allocation. Blood samples also contained most of the expanded thyroid clonotypes (frequency above 0.001), which suggests that blood repertoires may reflect thyroid immune responses. During validation, the model predicted progression to ophthalmopathy a median of roughly six months ahead of onset, with more than 55% sensitivity and roughly 75% specificity.

Hyperthyroidism patients were aged 18 to 65 years and newly diagnosed, with disease duration of less than 2 months. Patients with uncontrolled infections, other autoimmune diseases, pregnancy or lactation were excluded. Clinical symptoms, serum thyroxine and TRAb, thyroid ultrasound, and orbital computed tomography formed the basis for the diagnoses. For progressor patients, blood was drawn at the first diagnosis of hyperthyroidism, before any ophthalmopathy symptoms had appeared. Ficoll-Paque density gradient centrifugation was used to isolate PBMCs from approximately 10 ml of fresh peripheral blood. Progressor patients were initially diagnosed with Graves' hyperthyroidism and developed ophthalmopathy during follow-up. Total RNA was extracted using Trizol reagent, and RNA quality was assessed on an Agilent 2100 Bioanalyzer. The junction shows trimming of 0 bases on V and 4 bases on J, plus 14 bases between the germline ends. From its cysteine to its phenylalanine, the CDR3 spans 16 amino acids. CDR3 DNA is the only sequence kept; it has 48 bases, read in frame from the first base.

Many counts were recorded for this clonotype. No antigen is known for it. No per-base quality is available; no much larger clone lies one base away. The TCR beta CDR3 regions were amplified from the RNA transcripts. The first round of RT-PCR for the TCR CDR3 was performed with the HTBI primer set and the Qiagen OneStep RT-PCR kit. A second multiplex PCR round built the libraries, followed by size selection and purification. Paired-end sequencing of the libraries was performed with 100 bp reads on an Illumina HiSeq2000. The authors' analysis ran thus. SOAPnuke was used to process the raw data, throwing out any read that contained adapters or uncalled bases, had a mean Phred below 15, or lacked an exact constant-primer or identifier match. COPE v1.2.5 was used to merge high-quality paired reads, and clonotypes were defined as unique nucleotide sequences. MiTCR v1.1 was used to align the clonotypes against IMGT TRBV, TRBD and TRBJ reference segments. The analysis included only V-J combinations with a frequency above 0.0001, which together covered roughly 99% of the repertoires. A TCS score was defined as the ratio of F50 (clonal expansion) to E x V (chaos), with BLOSUM62-based TCRdist applied between CDR3 peptides within each V-J. Welch's t-statistics and random forest reduced roughly 500 V-J features to 13, which were used in a naive Bayes classifier (R e1071). TCRdb itself trimmed the public reads at Q25 with fastp, ran MiXCR and retained productive beta chains. Duplicate CDR3 protein sequences are folded into a single record with the most common DNA and genes. TCRdb, rather than the study authors, made the V and J calls. Here the sample has fewer than 900,000 distinct CDR3 sequences; roughly 20% occur a single time. The ten largest clones capture 15% to 20% of the sample.

This sequence uses TRBV12-3 or TRBV12-4 and TRBJ2-3; the D match is possibly TRBD1 or TRBD2, with 5 bases aligned in each. Sequenced: blood. This TCR was sampled from a woman in her forties or fifties with Graves' hyperthyroidism that later progressed to Graves' ophthalmopathy. The nucleotide sequence reads TGTGCCAGCAGTTTAGCGGGGCCTGCGGGCTCAGATACGCAGTATTTT. This codes for CASSLAGPAGSDTQYF.